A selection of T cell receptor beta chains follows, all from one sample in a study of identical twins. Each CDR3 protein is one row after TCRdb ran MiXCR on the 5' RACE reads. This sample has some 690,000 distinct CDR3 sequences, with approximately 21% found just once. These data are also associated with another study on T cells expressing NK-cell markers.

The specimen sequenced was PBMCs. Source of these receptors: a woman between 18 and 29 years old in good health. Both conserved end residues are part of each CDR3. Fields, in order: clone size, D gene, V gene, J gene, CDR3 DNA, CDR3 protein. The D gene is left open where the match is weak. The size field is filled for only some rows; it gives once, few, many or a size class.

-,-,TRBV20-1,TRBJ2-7,TGCAGTGCTAGAGATGGGGGGGCGCGGGAGCAGTACTTC,CSARDGGAREQYF
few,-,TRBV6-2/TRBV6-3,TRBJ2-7,TGTGCCAGCAGACCCACGGGTCGGCCCGAGCAGTACTTC,CASRPTGRPEQYF
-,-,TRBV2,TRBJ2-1,TGTGCCAGCAGCGAGACCCAGGGAAGAGGGATCTTC,CASSETQGRGIF
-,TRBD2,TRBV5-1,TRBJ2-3,TGCGCCAGCAGCTTGGACGGGAGGCAGGGAGATACGCAGTATTTT,CASSLDGRQGDTQYF
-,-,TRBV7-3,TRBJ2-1,TGTGCCAGCAGCTTAGCTAAGGGATTCGACAATGAGCAGTTCTTC,CASSLAKGFDNEQFF
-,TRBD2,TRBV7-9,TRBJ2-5,TGTGCCAGCAGCCCTAGCGGGGGTATATCGATGGAGACCCAGTACTTC,CASSPSGGISMETQYF
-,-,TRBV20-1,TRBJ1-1,TGCAGTGCTTCCAAACGACTACAGGATCCTCGGGGAGCTTTCTTT,CSASKRLQDPRGAFF
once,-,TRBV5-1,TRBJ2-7,TGCGCCAGCAGCTTGGTTTGGGACCTCTCCTACGAGCAGTACTTC,CASSLVWDLSYEQYF
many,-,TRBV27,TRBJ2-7,TGTGCCAGCAGTTTACAGGGGAGCTACGAGCAGTACTTC,CASSLQGSYEQYF
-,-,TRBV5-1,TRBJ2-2,TGCGCCAGCAGCCCCGGTAGGGGGGGCATAAACACCGGGGAGCTGTTTTTT,CASSPGRGGINTGELFF
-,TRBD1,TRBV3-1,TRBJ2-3,TGTGCCAGCAGCCACCGACAGGGAAGCACAGATACGCAGTATTTT,CASSHRQGSTDTQYF
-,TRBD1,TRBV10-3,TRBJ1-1,TGTGCCATCAGACCACAGGGGGCGAACACTGAAGCTTTCTTT,CAIRPQGANTEAFF
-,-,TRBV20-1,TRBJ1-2,TGCAGTGCCTGGCGAGTCTATGGCTACACCTTC,CSAWRVYGYTF
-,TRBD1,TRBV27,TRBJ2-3,TGTGCCAGCAGTTCGCAGTGGGCAGGGGGTGATACGCAGTATTTT,CASSSQWAGGDTQYF
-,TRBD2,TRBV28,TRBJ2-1,TGTGCCAGCAGTACCGATACTAGCGTCGGGTATGGTGAGCAGTTCTTC,CASSTDTSVGYGEQFF
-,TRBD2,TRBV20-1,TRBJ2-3,TGCAGTGCTAGTCTGGGGACGGCGGGGGGGCCTAATACGCAGTATTTT,CSASLGTAGGPNTQYF
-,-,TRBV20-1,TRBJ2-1,TGCAGTGTGGGTGACGGATCCTACAATGAGCAGTTCTTC,CSVGDGSYNEQFF
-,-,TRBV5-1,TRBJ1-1,TGCGCCAGCAGCTTGGGCGGTTTACAGCTGAACACTGAAGCTTTCTTT,CASSLGGLQLNTEAFF
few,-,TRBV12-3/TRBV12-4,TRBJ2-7,TGTGCCAGCAGTTTTGGGGGTCGAGCCTCCTACGAGCAGTACTTC,CASSFGGRASYEQYF
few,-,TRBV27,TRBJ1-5,TGTGCCAGCAGATTTATATCTGGAGGGTATGACAATCAGCCCCAGCATTTT,CASRFISGGYDNQPQHF
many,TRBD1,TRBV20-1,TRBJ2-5,TGCAGTGCTTGGCCCAGGGGACAGGTTCAAGAGACCCAGTACTTC,CSAWPRGQVQETQYF
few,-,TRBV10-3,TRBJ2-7,TGTGCCATCGGAGGGTACTCCTACGAGCAGTACTTC,CAIGGYSYEQYF
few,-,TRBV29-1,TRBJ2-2,TGCAGCGTTCAAGGTCAGACCGGGGAGCTGTTTTTT,CSVQGQTGELFF
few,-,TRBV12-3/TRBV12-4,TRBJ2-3,TGTGCCAGCAGGCTGGACAGTTCCGATACGCAGTATTTT,CASRLDSSDTQYF
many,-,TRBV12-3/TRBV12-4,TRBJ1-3,TGTGCCAGCAGTAAAACAGGGCCTGGAAACACCATATATTTT,CASSKTGPGNTIYF
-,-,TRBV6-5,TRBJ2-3,TGTGCCAGCAGTTTCTTGCCGGTATGGGATACGCAGTATTTT,CASSFLPVWDTQYF
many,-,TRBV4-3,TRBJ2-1,TGCGCCAGCAGCCAAGGAGATGAGGGACGTGGCTACAATGAGCAGTTCTTC,CASSQGDEGRGYNEQFF
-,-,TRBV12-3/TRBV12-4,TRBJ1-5,TGTGCCAGCAACCAGGAGTATCAGCCCCAGCATTTT,CASNQEYQPQHF
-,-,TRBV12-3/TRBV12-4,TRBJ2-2,TGTGCCAGCAGTTTTGGGACAAAGATCGGGGAGCTGTTTTTT,CASSFGTKIGELFF
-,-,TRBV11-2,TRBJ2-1,TGTGCCAGCAGCGCGGCCGGGACCGATTACAATGAGCAGTTCTTC,CASSAAGTDYNEQFF
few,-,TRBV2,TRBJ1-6,TGTGCCAGCAGTGACGCCAGAAGAAGGTCACCCCTCCACTTT,CASSDARRRSPLHF
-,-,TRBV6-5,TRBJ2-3,TGTGCCAGCAGTTACTCACAGGTTGCCCCAGATACGCAGTATTTT,CASSYSQVAPDTQYF
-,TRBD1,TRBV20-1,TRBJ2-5,TGCAGTGCTGCCCAGGGGGCGGAGACCCAGTACTTC,CSAAQGAETQYF